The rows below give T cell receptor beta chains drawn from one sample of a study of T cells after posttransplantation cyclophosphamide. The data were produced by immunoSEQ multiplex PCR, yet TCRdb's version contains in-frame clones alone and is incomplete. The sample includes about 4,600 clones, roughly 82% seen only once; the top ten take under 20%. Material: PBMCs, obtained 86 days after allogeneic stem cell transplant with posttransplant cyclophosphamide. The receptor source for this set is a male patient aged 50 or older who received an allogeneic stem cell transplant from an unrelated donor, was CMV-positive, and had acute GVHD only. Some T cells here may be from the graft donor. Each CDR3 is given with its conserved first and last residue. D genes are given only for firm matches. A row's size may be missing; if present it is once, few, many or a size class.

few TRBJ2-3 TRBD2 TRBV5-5 CASSSPALAGSTDTQYF TGTGCCAGCAGCTCCCCGGCACTAGCGGGTAGCACAGATACGCAGTATTTT
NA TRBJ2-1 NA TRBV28 CASSPRTVLSSYNEQFF TGTGCCAGCAGTCCAAGGACAGTTCTTAGCTCCTACAATGAGCAGTTCTTC
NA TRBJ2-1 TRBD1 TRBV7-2 CASSPRQGGGNEQFF TGTGCCAGCAGCCCCAGACAGGGGGGGGGAAATGAGCAGTTCTTC
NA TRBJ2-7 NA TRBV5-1 CASSRSAGYEQYF TGCGCCAGCAGCCGGAGCGCGGGTTACGAGCAGTACTTC
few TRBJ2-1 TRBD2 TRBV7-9 CASSIWLAGAPLRYNEQFF TGTGCCAGCAGTATATGGCTAGCGGGGGCCCCCCTACGCTACAATGAGCAGTTCTTC
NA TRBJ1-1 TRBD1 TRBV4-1 CASSHGQGKYTEAFF TGCGCCAGCAGCCACGGACAGGGAAAGTACACTGAAGCTTTCTTT
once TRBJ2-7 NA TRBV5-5 CASSLVVNLRGSYYEQYF TGTGCCAGCAGCTTGGTGGTCAATCTTAGGGGTTCGTACTACGAGCAGTACTTC
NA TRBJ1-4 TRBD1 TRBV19 CASRQGGNEKLFF TGTGCCAGCCGACAGGGGGGTAATGAAAAACTGTTTTTT
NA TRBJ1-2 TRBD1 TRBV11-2 CASSPGQGGDSGYTF TGTGCCAGCAGCCCTGGACAGGGGGGGGACTCTGGCTACACCTTC
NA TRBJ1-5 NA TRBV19 CASSYRGQPQHF TGTGCCAGTAGTTATCGCGGACAGCCCCAGCATTTT
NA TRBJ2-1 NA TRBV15 CATSRVSSTYYNEQFF TGTGCCACCAGCAGAGTGTCTAGTACCTACTACAATGAGCAGTTCTTC
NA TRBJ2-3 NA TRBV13 CASSFRGTDTQYF TGTGCCAGCAGCTTCCGGGGTACAGATACGCAGTATTTT
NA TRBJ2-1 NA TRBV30 CAWSSGGGNEQFF TGTGCCTGGAGTTCGGGTGGGGGGAATGAGCAGTTCTTC
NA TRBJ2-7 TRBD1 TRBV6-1 CASSADRGIYEQYF TGTGCCAGCAGTGCGGACAGGGGCATCTACGAGCAGTACTTC
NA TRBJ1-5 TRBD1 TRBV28 CASRDDRARKPQHF TGTGCCAGCAGGGACGACAGGGCAAGGAAGCCCCAGCATTTT
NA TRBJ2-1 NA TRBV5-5 CASSQDLTGFNNEQFF TGTGCCAGCAGCCAAGATCTGACAGGCTTTAACAATGAGCAGTTCTTC
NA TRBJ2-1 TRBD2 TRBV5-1 CASSLGGAGAYNEQFF TGCGCCAGCAGCTTGGGGGGTGCGGGAGCCTACAATGAGCAGTTCTTC
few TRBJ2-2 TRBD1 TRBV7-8 CASGTGVGGELFF TGTGCCAGCGGTACAGGGGTGGGCGGGGAGCTGTTTTTT
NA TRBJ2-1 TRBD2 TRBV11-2 CASSAKLAGTNEQFF TGTGCCAGCAGCGCAAAACTAGCGGGGACAAATGAGCAGTTCTTC
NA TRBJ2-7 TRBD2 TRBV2 CASSALVSSGVYEQYF TGTGCCAGCAGTGCGTTGGTGTCTAGCGGGGTGTACGAGCAGTACTTC
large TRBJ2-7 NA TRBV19 CASSHRYEQYF TGTGCCAGTAGCCATAGATACGAGCAGTACTTC
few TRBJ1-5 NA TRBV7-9 CASSLSQYQPQHF TGTGCCAGCAGCTTAAGCCAATATCAGCCCCAGCATTTT
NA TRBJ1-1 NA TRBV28 CASSAFGGSEAFF TGTGCCAGCAGTGCCTTTGGGGGGTCTGAAGCTTTCTTT
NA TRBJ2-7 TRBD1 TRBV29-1 CSVEWGQGRAKYF TGCAGCGTTGAATGGGGACAGGGGAGGGCTAAGTACTTC
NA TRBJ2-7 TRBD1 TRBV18 CASSPKPGQVDEQYF TGTGCCAGCTCACCGAAACCGGGACAGGTCGACGAGCAGTACTTC
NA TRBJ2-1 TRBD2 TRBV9 CASSVGNGRVNEQFF TGTGCCAGCAGCGTAGGTAACGGGAGGGTGAATGAGCAGTTCTTC